This T cell receptor (beta chain) was identified during a study of cytomegalovirus exposure and HLA in healthy donors. Study-level findings and limits: In a later analysis, CMV-associated beta chains were mostly HLA-associated, it appeared. TRBV6-2, TRBV6-3 and other indistinguishable V segments were excluded. Researchers reported in a later analysis that a missense DCLRE1C variant was tied to TCR beta V- and J-gene trimming.

Turning to this clone: Its specificity is unknown.

Primers included in the PCR were 60 Vbeta and 13 Jbeta primers. The table came from immunoSEQ multiplex PCR; TCRdb's copy has only in-frame clones and leaves some out. This sample has around 150,000 clones, with 80% to 90% found just once. The V and J ends lost 1 base and 7 bases, in that order; junction bases with no gene match: 13. The CDR3 runs to 17 residues. Germline V gene data show CDR1 as MGHRA and CDR2 as YSYEKL. The sequencing input was PBMCs. The chain employs TRBV4-1 and TRBJ1-2; 9 bases line up with TRBD1. The receptor was isolated from a man aged 45-65 years in good health and CMV-seropositive. The CDR3 nucleotides read TGCGCCAGCAGCCAAGGACCAGGGGACAGGGAGCAACGTGGCTACACCTTC. This translates into CASSQGPGDREQRGYTF.